This record looks at one T cell receptor (beta chain) sequence and its context. The antigen remains undetermined. This table comes from immunoSEQ multiplex PCR, and its TCRdb copy is limited to in-frame clones, with some not included. This sample has about 400,000 clones, with about nine tenths found just once. Treatment here: roughly 19 received Ad26.COV2.S at low or high dose, single or two shots; 5 received placebo; per-sample allocation not given. The samples were gathered on day 63 after the first injection of vaccine or placebo. This sample is part of a study of Ad26.COV2.S vaccination and SARS-CoV-2 variants. The wider study: Donor was assigned to the Ad26.COV2.S arm of trial COV1001. Ad26.COV2.S, an intramuscular injection, was given once or twice 56 days apart. Study outcomes and limitations: Vaccine and placebo recipients had similar non-spike TCR breadth. The study found higher spike-specific TCR breadth in vaccine than placebo recipients.

Trimming shortened V by 10 bases and J by 2 bases, and 17 bases separated the two germline ends. The CDR3 consists of 15 residues. Per germline, CDR1 SNHLY and CDR2 FYNNEI. The TCR was taken from a person between 18 and 65 years old who received the Ad26.COV2.S COVID-19 vaccine or a placebo. J is TRBJ2-2 and V is TRBV2, with D uncertain. The sequenced sample was peripheral blood, obtained in a trial of Ad26.COV2.S vaccine versus placebo. The CDR3 DNA follows: TGTGCCATAGTTACTCTGGTGGCCAACACCGGGGAGCTGTTTTTT. Translated: CAIVTLVANTGELFF.